This T cell receptor (beta chain) was profiled in a study of OX40 agonist ivuxolimab in advanced cancers. TCRdb's table, derived via immunoSEQ multiplex PCR, lists solely in-frame clones and lacks some. The table shows approximately 120,000 clones, with about nine tenths occurring only once. Germline values: CDR1 MDHEN, CDR2 SYDVKM. V lost 6 bases, J lost 3 bases, and 11 bases lay in between. This CDR3 region has 13 residues. The chain has TRBV28 and TRBJ1-1; D is undetermined. The sample was CD4+ or CD8+ T cells sorted from blood, taken in a trial of the OX40 agonist ivuxolimab. The origin of this receptor is an adult with an advanced solid tumor such as melanoma, head and neck, liver or kidney cancer. As DNA, the CDR3 is TGTGCCAGCAGGCTGGACCGATACACTGAAGCTTTCTTT. Translating it yields CASRLDRYTEAFF.